The 11 T cell receptor beta chains below were found in one sample sequenced in a study of OX40 agonist ivuxolimab in advanced cancers. The method was immunoSEQ multiplex PCR; TCRdb's version includes in-frame clones alone and lacks a portion of them. Of 76,000 or so clones in the sample, 70% to 90% are singletons; the top ten hold about an eighth. The sequencing used CD4+ or CD8+ T cells sorted from blood, collected in a trial of the OX40 agonist ivuxolimab. Every receptor here comes from an adult with an advanced solid tumor such as melanoma, head and neck, liver or kidney cancer.

V usage is TRBV10-3 and J usage is TRBJ2-3; 8 bases map to TRBD2. CDR1 and CDR2 (germline): ENHRY, SYGVKD. With V trimmed by 8 bases and J by 2 bases, 12 bases remained unmatched. The CDR3 totals 16 residues. CDR3 DNA sequence: TGTGCCATCCAAAAGCGGCGGGGGGCCTTCACAGATACGCAGTATTTT. Amino acids: CAIQKRRGAFTDTQYF.

Points on this clone: One end of the junction does not line up with germline, which may come from a read error. This chain uses TRBV27 with TRBJ2-7, with no clear D. Germline loops: CDR1 MNHEY, CDR2 SMNVEV (reference sequence). The CDR3 covers 15 residues. The CDR3 DNA is TGTGCCAGCAGTTTATATGTGGGGAAAACCTATGAGCAGTACTTC. It codes for CASSLYVGKTYEQYF.

This chain connects TRBV4-1 to TRBJ1-6; no reliable D call. V shed 1 base and J shed 9 bases, with 13 bases lying between them. Germline CDR1 reads MGHRA; CDR2 reads YSYEKL. The CDR3 totals 15 residues. The CDR3 coding sequence is TGCGCCAGCAGCCAAGCGGCCCTTTGGGGTTCACCCCTCCACTTT. Protein sequence: CASSQAALWGSPLHF.

V usage is TRBV27 and J usage is TRBJ2-3, with D unresolved. The CDR3 loop spans 16 amino acids. The germline V gene has CDR1 MNHEY and CDR2 SMNVEV (reference sequence). V shed 5 bases and J shed 2 bases, with 17 bases lying between them. The chain's CDR3 is CASSPDILAPTDTQYF. DNA for the CDR3: TGTGCCAGCAGTCCCGACATTTTGGCGCCCACAGATACGCAGTATTTT.

This chain joins TRBV6-5 and TRBJ1-1, with 9 nucleotides matching TRBD1. V shed 0 bases, J shed 4 bases, and the junction held 0 bases outside the gene matches. CDR1 MNHEY and CDR2 SVGAGI come from the germline V gene. The length of the CDR3 is 14 residues. The CDR3 region has the DNA TGTGCCAGCAGTTACTCGGACAGGGGCACTGAAGCTTTCTTT. It is translated as CASSYSDRGTEAFF.

The J gene is TRBJ1-1, the V gene TRBV11-3, with D maybe TRBD1 (6 bases). V dropped 2 bases and J dropped 6 bases, with 13 bases sitting between them. Germline lookup yields CDR1 SGHNT and CDR2 YENEEA. The CDR3 extends over 14 amino acids. The CDR3 sequence is CASSLSGGRPEAFF. The CDR3 coding sequence is TGTGCCAGCAGCTTATCGGGGGGGCGCCCTGAAGCTTTCTTT. The whole variable domain, filled in from reference TRBV11-3 and TRBJ1-1, reads EAGVVQSPRYKIIEKKQPVAFWCNPISGHNTLYWYLQNLGQGPELLIRYENEEAVDDSQLPKDRFSAERLKGVDSTLKIQPAELGDSAVYLCASSLSGGRPEAFFGQGTRLTVV.

In its sample, this clone was seen a few times. This chain connects TRBV2 to TRBJ1-4; D possibly corresponds to TRBD1 (6 bases). Per the germline V gene, CDR1 is SNHLY and CDR2 is FYNNEI. The V end was cut by 8 bases, the J end by 5 bases, with 18 bases between. The CDR3 runs 15 residues. The CDR3 DNA reads as TGTGCCAGCTCACCCTATGGGGACACAAATGAAAAACTGTTTTTT. This gives the protein CASSPYGDTNEKLFF.

V and J are TRBV19 and TRBJ1-4; D is ambiguous. Germline CDR1 reads LNHDA; CDR2 reads SQIVND (reference sequence). V lost 7 bases and J lost 7, with 10 bases in between. This CDR3 comprises 12 residues. The CDR3 DNA is TGTGCCAGTATAGGTTTCGGTGAAAAACTGTTTTTT. It is translated as CASIGFGEKLFF.

This chain uses TRBV29-1 with TRBJ2-1; the match to TRBD2 covers 8 bases. Germline assignment: CDR1 SQVTM and CDR2 ANQGSEA. V lost 4 bases and J lost 9; bases outside the gene matches: 8. The CDR3 loop spans 13 amino acids. CDR3: CSVVPGLVSEQFF. CDR3 coding DNA: TGCAGCGTTGTGCCGGGACTAGTGAGTGAGCAGTTCTTC.

This clone was recorded only once. DNA of the CDR3: TGTGCCAGCAGCCTCGAGAGCGGACCCCTCCACTTT. It translates to CASSLESGPLHF. The J gene is TRBJ1-6, the V gene TRBV7-2, with no clear D. The V and J ends lost 5 bases and 12 bases respectively, with 11 bases between them. Germline V CDR1 and CDR2: SGHTA, FQGNSA. The CDR3 length is 12 residues.

The genes are TRBV5-1 and TRBJ2-7; 9 bases agree with TRBD1. Germline CDR1 reads SGHRS; CDR2 reads YFSETQ. This CDR3 region has 15 residues. The ends lost 4 bases at V and 0 bases at J; junction bases unmatched: 5. CDR3 sequence: CASSPTGGFSYEQYF. CDR3 nucleotide sequence: TGCGCCAGCAGCCCGACAGGGGGTTTCTCCTACGAGCAGTACTTC.